This T cell receptor beta chain came from a study of blood T cell repertoires in COVID-19. The germline V gene encodes CDR1 MNHNS and CDR2 SASEGT. The CDR3 is 19 amino acids. V was cut by 4 bases and J by 3 bases, with 24 bases left in between. In its sample, this clone was seen a few times. TCRdb keeps only in-frame clones here, not all; method: immunoSEQ multiplex PCR. The data contain about 250,000 clones, 84% of them singletons. The chain is built from TRBV6-1 and TRBJ1-4; D possibly corresponds to TRBD1 (6 bases). This clonotype was obtained from a woman aged 40 to 50 who had recovered from COVID-19. Sequencing was performed on peripheral blood. CDR3 in DNA: TGTGCCAGCAGTGGGTCTATTAGGGGGTTTGCGGCTGCTAATGAAAAACTGTTTTTT. Protein product: CASSGSIRGFAAANEKLFF.